Listed below are T cell receptor beta chains from one sample, sequenced in a study of control samples from healthy donors and cancer patients. Some clones are missing from TCRdb's copy, which holds only in-frame ones; the method was immunoSEQ multiplex PCR. The sample records 400,000 to 450,000 clones, over 75% being singletons. The source material was PBMCs. The receptors were gathered from a man aged 40-49 years with head and neck cancer. Both conserved end residues are part of each CDR3. Each record gives: clone size, D gene, J gene, V gene, CDR3 protein, CDR3 DNA. A D gene is named only where the DNA matches it firmly. Not every row has a clone size; where given, it reads once, few, many or a size class.

-,-,TRBJ1-5,TRBV9,CASSVVGGPGQPQHF,TGTGCCAGCAGCGTAGTGGGGGGCCCGGGACAGCCCCAGCATTTT
-,TRBD1,TRBJ1-1,TRBV7-9,CASSLATGSTEAFF,TGTGCCAGCAGCTTAGCGACAGGGTCTACTGAAGCTTTCTTT
-,TRBD1,TRBJ1-4,TRBV5-1,CASSFNAGTGDEKLFF,TGCGCCAGCAGCTTTAACGCCGGGACAGGGGATGAAAAACTGTTTTTT
-,-,TRBJ2-3,TRBV30,CAWSVTSTDTQYF,TGTGCCTGGAGTGTAACTAGCACAGATACGCAGTATTTT
-,-,TRBJ2-3,TRBV4-1,CASSQGTEVRYTQYF,TGCGCCAGCAGCCAAGGGACCGAGGTTCGATATACGCAGTATTTT
-,-,TRBJ2-2,TRBV29-1,CSVVPLSEAGELFF,TGCAGCGTTGTCCCACTCTCCGAAGCCGGGGAGCTGTTTTTT
-,-,TRBJ2-7,TRBV10-3,CAISSGTSSYEQYF,TGTGCCATCAGTTCCGGGACGTCGTCCTACGAGCAGTACTTC
-,-,TRBJ1-4,TRBV19,CASSIRTTNEKLFF,TGTGCCAGTAGTATCAGGACAACTAATGAAAAACTGTTTTTT
-,-,TRBJ1-1,TRBV7-3,CASSPGSQVEAFF,TGTGCCAGCAGCCCAGGATCTCAGGTTGAAGCTTTCTTT
-,-,TRBJ2-2,TRBV9,CASSEWEQPPAGELFF,TGTGCCAGCAGCGAGTGGGAACAGCCCCCGGCCGGGGAGCTGTTTTTT
-,-,TRBJ1-5,TRBV12-3/TRBV12-4,CASSLANQPQHF,TGTGCCAGCAGTTTAGCGAATCAGCCCCAGCATTTT
-,-,TRBJ2-6,TRBV30,CAWSQTTTGKVGANVLTF,TGTGCCTGGAGTCAAACAACGACAGGTAAAGTTGGGGCCAACGTCCTGACTTTC
-,-,TRBJ1-2,TRBV4-3,CASSQEGITGYTF,TGCGCCAGCAGCCAAGAAGGGATCACTGGCTACACCTTC
-,TRBD1,TRBJ2-2,TRBV28,CASSLGQVNTGELFF,TGTGCCAGCAGTTTAGGACAGGTGAACACCGGGGAGCTGTTTTTT
once,TRBD2,TRBJ2-3,TRBV3-1/TRBV3-2,CASSPGLGSTDTQYF,TGTGCCAGCAGTCCCGGACTAGGGTCGACAGATACGCAGTATTTT
-,TRBD1,TRBJ1-1,TRBV18,CASSEDRGSEAFF,TGTGCCAGCTCAGAGGACAGGGGGTCTGAAGCTTTCTTT
-,-,TRBJ2-3,TRBV11-2,CASSQGGKNTDTQYF,TGTGCCAGCAGCCAGGGGGGGAAAAACACAGATACGCAGTATTTT
-,TRBD1,TRBJ2-5,TRBV27,CASSPATGAQETQYF,TGTGCCAGCAGTCCCGCGACAGGGGCCCAAGAGACCCAGTACTTC
-,TRBD1,TRBJ2-7,TRBV6-1,CASSEVPPGQVSYEQYF,TGTGCCAGCAGTGAAGTACCACCGGGACAGGTGTCCTACGAGCAGTACTTC
-,-,TRBJ1-2,TRBV28,CASSLPLGVTYGYTF,TGTGCCAGCAGTCTCCCCTTAGGGGTGACCTATGGCTACACCTTC
-,TRBD1,TRBJ1-4,TRBV25-1,CASSESVAGGTGEKLFF,TGTGCCAGCAGTGAGAGCGTCGCAGGGGGGACGGGTGAAAAACTGTTTTTT
-,TRBD1,TRBJ1-6,TRBV6-2/TRBV6-3,CASSRGTGWTPLHF,TGTGCCAGCAGCAGGGGGACAGGGTGGACACCCCTCCACTTT
-,-,TRBJ2-3,TRBV12-3/TRBV12-4,CASSPRVDTQYF,TGTGCCAGCAGTCCCCGGGTAGATACGCAGTATTTT
-,-,TRBJ1-1,TRBV28,CASSLLGREATEAFF,TGTGCCAGCAGTTTATTAGGGCGGGAAGCCACTGAAGCTTTCTTT
-,TRBD1,TRBJ2-1,TRBV5-6,CASSLSGTGVNEQFF,TGTGCCAGCAGCTTGTCTGGGACAGGGGTGAATGAGCAGTTCTTC
-,-,TRBJ1-3,TRBV18,CASSPQGFPGNTIYF,TGTGCCAGCTCACCACAAGGGTTTCCCGGAAACACCATATATTTT
-,-,TRBJ1-3,TRBV19,CASSYRDISSGNTIYF,TGTGCCAGTAGCTACCGGGACATCAGTTCTGGAAACACCATATATTTT
-,TRBD1,TRBJ2-1,TRBV29-1,CSVEGARGLRYNEQFF,TGCAGCGTTGAAGGCGCGAGGGGGCTGAGGTACAATGAGCAGTTCTTC
-,TRBD2,TRBJ2-7,TRBV2,CASRGLAGLSEQYF,TGTGCCAGCAGGGGACTAGCGGGATTATCCGAGCAGTACTTC
-,TRBD1,TRBJ1-5,TRBV28,CASSTRRGQGNQPQHF,TGTGCCAGCAGTACGAGAAGGGGACAGGGCAATCAGCCCCAGCATTTT
-,TRBD2,TRBJ2-1,TRBV3-1/TRBV3-2,CASSPRIAGAPIPYNEQFF,TGTGCCAGCAGCCCCCGTATAGCGGGAGCCCCGATCCCTTACAATGAGCAGTTCTTC
once,TRBD2,TRBJ2-3,TRBV3-1/TRBV3-2,CASSQSLAGDLDTQYF,TGTGCCAGCAGCCAGTCACTAGCGGGGGATCTGGATACGCAGTATTTT
-,-,TRBJ2-2,TRBV18,CASSRLTGELFF,TGTGCCAGCTCCAGGTTAACCGGGGAGCTGTTTTTT
-,TRBD1,TRBJ2-7,TRBV18,CASSPAGTGVGQYF,TGTGCCAGCTCACCAGCCGGGACAGGGGTAGGGCAGTACTTC
-,-,TRBJ1-5,TRBV28,CASSDRQWPQHF,TGTGCCAGCAGCGATAGACAGTGGCCCCAGCATTTT
-,TRBD2,TRBJ2-1,TRBV5-1,CASKIRSGAYNEQFF,TGCGCCAGCAAAATTCGTAGCGGGGCCTACAATGAGCAGTTCTTC
-,-,TRBJ2-5,TRBV12-3/TRBV12-4,CASSLSETQYF,TGTGCCAGCAGCCTCTCAGAGACCCAGTACTTC
-,-,TRBJ2-1,TRBV5-1,CASSLPSLADYNEQFF,TGCGCCAGCAGCTTGCCATCTCTAGCCGACTACAATGAGCAGTTCTTC
-,-,TRBJ1-5,TRBV27,CASSKQFSNQPQHF,TGTGCCAGCAGTAAACAGTTTAGCAATCAGCCCCAGCATTTT
-,-,TRBJ2-2,TRBV5-1,CASSSGAGQELFF,TGCGCCAGCAGCTCTGGAGCGGGTCAGGAGCTGTTTTTT
-,TRBD1,TRBJ1-2,TRBV28,CASSLGQGAWYGYTF,TGTGCCAGCAGTCTCGGACAGGGGGCTTGGTATGGCTACACCTTC
once,TRBD1,TRBJ1-2,TRBV27,CASSRRDRDTWGYGYTF,TGTGCCAGCAGTCGCCGGGACAGGGATACTTGGGGGTATGGCTACACCTTC
-,-,TRBJ1-1,TRBV19,CASSIAHRDMNTEAFF,TGTGCCAGTAGTATTGCCCACAGGGATATGAACACTGAAGCTTTCTTT
-,TRBD2,TRBJ2-7,TRBV6-2/TRBV6-3,CASSRTSGAYEQYF,TGTGCCAGCAGTCGGACTAGCGGGGCCTACGAGCAGTACTTC
-,TRBD2,TRBJ2-3,TRBV7-3,CASSLKGLAGGPGTDTQYF,TGTGCCAGCAGCCTCAAGGGCCTAGCGGGGGGCCCCGGGACAGATACGCAGTATTTT
-,-,TRBJ2-5,TRBV15,CATSRGEASQETQYF,TGTGCCACCAGCAGAGGAGAGGCCAGTCAAGAGACCCAGTACTTC
-,TRBD1,TRBJ2-7,TRBV5-4,CASSFGTGPPDEQYF,TGTGCCAGCAGCTTCGGGACAGGGCCCCCCGACGAGCAGTACTTC
-,TRBD2,TRBJ2-1,TRBV5-6,CASSELLTSGGLPNEQFF,TGTGCCAGCAGTGAATTATTGACTAGCGGGGGGCTTCCAAATGAGCAGTTCTTC
-,-,TRBJ2-1,TRBV7-9,CASSNPGTHEQFF,TGTGCCAGCAGCAACCCAGGGACCCATGAGCAGTTCTTC
-,TRBD1,TRBJ1-1,TRBV5-1,CASSSGTGGTEAFF,TGCGCCAGCAGCTCCGGGACAGGGGGCACTGAAGCTTTCTTT
-,-,TRBJ2-7,TRBV6-2/TRBV6-3,CASSFGAHYEQYF,TGTGCCAGCAGTTTCGGGGCCCACTACGAGCAGTACTTC
once,TRBD1,TRBJ2-2,TRBV11-3,CASSVRGSPTGELFF,TGTGCCAGCAGCGTCAGGGGGAGCCCCACCGGGGAGCTGTTTTTT
-,-,TRBJ1-2,TRBV5-1,CASSWARGGNYGYTF,TGCGCCAGCTCGTGGGCGAGGGGGGGAAACTATGGCTACACCTTC
-,TRBD1,TRBJ1-5,TRBV27,CASSSGTGGSNQPQHF,TGTGCCAGCAGTTCTGGGACAGGGGGTAGCAATCAGCCCCAGCATTTT
few,-,TRBJ2-7,TRBV10-3,CAISGGSGGLYEQYF,TGTGCCATCAGTGGGGGCAGTGGGGGTCTCTACGAGCAGTACTTC